The clone carrying this T cell receptor beta chain was found a few times. This specimen comes from a study of identical twins. V was shortened by 1 base and J by 5 bases, with 5 bases between the two germline ends. There are 13 residues in the CDR3. Germline CDR1 is LGHNA and CDR2 is YSLEER. Template switching added a universal primer binding site, and final cDNA carried unique molecular identifiers. Each CDR3 protein gets one entry after TCRdb re-called the 5' RACE reads with MiXCR. The sample shows 570,000 or so distinct CDR3 sequences, 9% to 10% of them seen only once. The same specimen was also included in a second study, on yellow fever vaccine responses in identical twins.

This rearrangement joins TRBV4-3 to TRBJ2-2, with D hard to call. This TCR came from a woman aged 18-29 years in good health. Sequenced sample: PBMCs. The CDR3, as DNA: TGCGCCAGCAGCCAAGTCCGAACCGGGGAGCTGTTTTTT. It encodes CASSQVRTGELFF.